The 15 T cell receptor beta chains given below trace back to one sample, sequenced in a study of regulatory T cells in long-lasting Graves disease. For TCR beta, libraries came from iRepertoire HTBI primers and Arm-PCR of CDR3 regions. TCRdb reprocessed the multiplex PCR reads with MiXCR, giving one entry per CDR3 protein. There are hundreds of thousands of distinct CDR3 sequences in the sample; over 15% occur only once, and about 27% lies in the top ten. Time point in this sample: newly diagnosed GD, antithyroid drugs for less than 3 months. There was RNA extracted from PBMCs, and the TCR library was made from it. The same data also contributed to another study, on T cells in Graves' hyperthyroidism and ophthalmopathy.

The sequencing used peripheral blood mononuclear cells (PBMCs), collected at new diagnosis, from a patient treated with antithyroid drugs. The receptor source for this set is a man aged 40-49 years with Graves disease.

With regard to this clonotype: Given a far larger clone just one base away, this is likely a sequencing read error. The chain combines TRBV6-2 or TRBV6-3 with TRBJ2-4; no clear D. This CDR3 is built from 11 residues. In germline, CDR1 is MNHEY, CDR2 SVGEGT. CDR3 sequence: CASRYYNEQYF. The CDR3 DNA reads TGTGCCAGCAGGTACTACAATGAGCAGTACTTC.

This clonotype was detected many times. The chain combines TRBV27 with TRBJ1-1; the match to TRBD1 covers 7 bases. The CDR3 consists of 15 residues. The V and J ends lost 5 bases and 5 bases, in that order; junction bases with no gene match: 11. In germline, CDR1 is MNHEY, CDR2 SMNVEV (reference sequence). The CDR3 reads CASSLTGSFATEAFF. CDR3 nucleotides: TGTGCCAGCAGTCTGACAGGGAGTTTCGCTACTGAAGCTTTCTTT.

This chain uses TRBV5-1 with TRBJ2-1; 8 positions match TRBD2. This CDR3 has 13 residues. The ends lost 2 bases at V and 9 bases at J; junction bases unmatched: 4. The germline V gene has CDR1 SGHRS and CDR2 YFSETQ. CDR3 sequence reads: CASSFGGAGEQFF. Written as DNA, the CDR3 is TGCGCCAGCAGCTTCGGGGGGGCCGGTGAGCAGTTCTTC.

The chain joins TRBV5-1 to TRBJ2-4; TRBD1 matches at 7 bases. There are 18 residues in the CDR3. V lost 4 bases to trimming and J lost 2 bases; unmatched junction nucleotides: 15. In germline, CDR1 is SGHRS, CDR2 YFSETQ. The DNA for the CDR3 is TGCGCCAGCAGCCCTTCGAACTTGGGACAGTTAACCAAAAACATTCAGTACTTC. This translates into CASSPSNLGQLTKNIQYF.

The chain employs TRBV6-1 and TRBJ1-1; D is possibly TRBD1 (6 bases). Germline loops: CDR1 MNHNS, CDR2 SASEGT. Trimming stripped 6 bases from V and 0 bases from J, with 17 bases between. This CDR3 contains 16 residues. The CDR3 DNA follows: TGTGCCAGCAGGCGGAGGGGCGGGGGCATGAACACTGAAGCTTTCTTT. Protein product: CASRRRGGGMNTEAFF.

This clonotype was seen repeatedly, ten times or more. This chain connects TRBV20-1 to TRBJ2-7; 10 positions match TRBD1. V was clipped by 1 base and J by 4 bases; unmatched bases: 13. This CDR3 comprises 17 residues. Germline lookup yields CDR1 DFQATT and CDR2 SNEGSKA (reference sequence). CDR3 amino acids: CSARGGGGDRGQYEQYF. The CDR3 DNA reads TGCAGTGCTAGAGGAGGAGGAGGAGACAGGGGGCAATACGAGCAGTACTTC.

This clonotype was detected ten times or more. This chain's CDR3 is CASSLEGARLAFF. Written as DNA, the CDR3 is TGTGCCAGCAGTTTAGAGGGGGCGAGGTTGGCTTTCTTT. The J gene is TRBJ1-1, the V gene TRBV28; TRBD1 aligns across 7 bases. The length of the CDR3 is 13 residues. The J segment lost 11 bases and the V segment lost 2 bases, leaving 8 bases of the junction unmatched. Germline CDR1 is MDHEN and CDR2 is SYDVKM.

In the case of this clonotype: A much larger clonotype is one base distant, so this may be a read error. The chain is built from TRBV18 and TRBJ2-5, with D possibly TRBD1 on 5 matching bases. The CDR3 is 14 residues long. Deletions cut 0 bases from V and 7 bases from J, with 12 bases between. Per germline, CDR1 KGHSH and CDR2 LQKENI. This CDR3 reads CASSPPAPTGTQYF. CDR3 in DNA: TGTGCCAGCTCACCACCGGCGCCTACAGGGACCCAGTACTTC.

This clonotype occurred a few times. CDR3 in amino acids: CASSTGAGATNEKLFF. The DNA for the CDR3 is TGTGCCAGCAGCACGGGGGCGGGTGCAACTAATGAAAAACTGTTTTTT. The chain employs TRBV5-4 and TRBJ1-4; maybe TRBD1 (6 bases). V gave up 4 bases and J gave up 0 bases, with 13 bases separating them. CDR3 length: 16 residues. Germline lookup yields CDR1 SGHNT and CDR2 YYREEE (reference sequence).

The J gene is TRBJ2-3, the V gene TRBV7-2; 15 bases line up with TRBD2. CDR3 length: 16 residues. Germline trimming cut 6 bases from V and 6 bases from J; bases unmatched to any gene: 7. Per the germline V gene, CDR1 is SGHTA and CDR2 is FQGNSA. The CDR3 sequence is CASREGGLAGGDTQYF. The CDR3 bases are TGTGCCAGCAGAGAGGGCGGACTAGCGGGGGGGGATACGCAGTATTTT.

On this clonotype: The germline gene is not matched at one end of the junction; a read error may be the cause. This sequence joins TRBV12-3 or TRBV12-4 and TRBJ2-7; 9 nucleotides match TRBD1. The length of the CDR3 is 17 residues. This chain's CDR3 is CASSFGGQGPNSYGQYF. The CDR3 nucleotides are TGTGCCAGCAGTTTCGGAGGACAGGGGCCGAACTCCTACGGGCAGTACTTC.

This clonotype was counted many times. V usage is TRBV20-1 and J usage is TRBJ1-5; 10 nucleotides line up with TRBD1. This CDR3 is 17 amino acids long. The germline gives CDR1 DFQATT, CDR2 SNEGSKA (reference sequence). J was trimmed by 4 bases and V by 0 bases; bases with no gene match: 9. Here the CDR3 reads CSARDSLMGQGNQPQHF. DNA of the CDR3: TGCAGTGCTAGAGATTCTTTAATGGGACAGGGGAATCAGCCCCAGCATTTT.

A remark on this clonotype: A much larger clone differs from this one at a single base, so this may be a read error. This is likely a read error, given that the CDR3 carries no conserved phenylalanine or tryptophan at its end. The chain couples TRBV5-1 to TRBJ1-5, with 9 nucleotides matching TRBD1. The CDR3 is made up of 15 amino acids. Germline-derived CDR1 and CDR2 are SGHRS and YFSETQ. V shed 0 bases, J shed 10 bases, and the junction held 8 bases outside the gene matches. The CDR3 bases are TGCGCCAGCAGCTTGGGAGACAGGGGGGTATCTCCCCAGCATCTT. It specifies CASSLGDRGVSPQHL.

The gene calls are TRBV5-4 and TRBJ1-5; D gene unclear. The CDR3 loop spans 23 amino acids. The germline V gene has CDR1 SGHNT and CDR2 YYREEE (reference sequence). V was pared by 0 bases and J by 0 bases, with 31 bases between. The CDR3 loop reads CASSLVGELGNTLSVYSNQPQHF. Here the CDR3 DNA reads TGTGCCAGCAGCTTGGTCGGGGAACTTGGCAACACCCTAAGCGTATATAGCAATCAGCCCCAGCATTTT.

This clonotype was picked up a small number of times. V is TRBV20-1 and J is TRBJ2-2; D possibly uses TRBD1 or TRBD2 (6 bases each). Trimming removed 0 bases at V and 4 bases at J, with 15 bases between. Germline V gives CDR1 DFQATT, CDR2 SNEGSKA (reference sequence). This CDR3 is 16 amino acids long. DNA of the CDR3: TGCAGTGCTAGAGAGCGGGGACAACGTTTCACCGGGGAGCTGTTTTTT. This sequence encodes CSARERGQRFTGELFF.